The entry below gives a single TCR beta chain sequence along with its context. Its antigen is not identified. The source of the sample is a study of lymphopenia after photon versus proton radiotherapy. Study outcomes and limitations: Post-nadir TCR diversity decline inversely tracked overall survival among those who died.

This CDR3 has 13 amino acids. Sequencing was performed with immunoSEQ multiplex PCR; in TCRdb, only in-frame clones are kept and a portion is missing. Among 30,000 to 35,000 clones listed, about 88% were seen once. The chain joins TRBV21-1 to TRBJ2-2. TRBV21-1 is a known pseudogene. Sequenced material: peripheral blood, taken from a patient treated with proton-based radiotherapy. The sequence was obtained from a woman aged 70-85 years with pancreatic cancer. Some clones in this sample may be carry-over from other donors' samples. The CDR3 is CASSKGESGELFF. CDR3 sequence (DNA): TGTGCCAGCAGCAAAGGGGAATCCGGGGAGCTGTTTTTT.